What follows are 9 T cell receptor beta chains derived from one specimen sequenced in a study of blood T cells in healthy people across ages. Then a second PCR, running roughly 7 to 11 cycles, was carried out with a sample-barcoded 5' primer and a J-beta primer mix. TCRdb redid the calling of the 5' RACE reads with MiXCR, one entry per CDR3 protein. This table holds about 1.4 million distinct CDR3 sequences, approximately 59% found once. The sequenced sample was blood. These receptors all stem from a man younger than 30 in good health.

CDR3 sequence reads: CAKKPGQSTNEQYF. CDR3 sequence (DNA): TGTGCCAAGAAACCGGGACAGAGCACCAACGAGCAGTACTTC. The gene calls are TRBV2 and TRBJ2-7; 7 bases are shared with TRBD1. With 10 bases clipped from V and 5 bases from J, the junction kept 14 bases outside the gene matches. The CDR3 spans 14 residues. The germline V gene has CDR1 SNHLY and CDR2 FYNNEI.

This clonotype occurred a few times. The V call is TRBV29-1, the J call TRBJ2-1, with TRBD2 as a possible D gene (6 bases). The germline V and J ends were trimmed by 3 bases and 5 bases, with 14 bases remaining between them. Germline V gene sequence: CDR1 SQVTM, CDR2 ANQGSEA. The CDR3 has 14 residues. In DNA form, the CDR3 reads TGCAGCGTTGAGGAGGGGAATAGAAACAATGAGCAGTTCTTC. The encoded protein is CSVEEGNRNNEQFF.

In its sample, this clonotype was seen a few times. The chain recombines TRBV19 with TRBJ1-5; 8 bases map to TRBD1. Per the germline V gene, CDR1 is LNHDA and CDR2 is SQIVND (reference sequence). The V and J ends lost 0 bases and 6 bases, in that order; junction bases with no gene match: 7. There are 16 residues in the CDR3. The CDR3 DNA sequence: TGTGCCAGTAGTATAGACGGGACAGGATCCAGTCAGCCCCAGCATTTT. Translation gives CASSIDGTGSSQPQHF. The full variable domain, completed using reference TRBV19 and TRBJ1-5, is DGGITQSPKYLFRKEGQNVTLSCEQNLNHDAMYWYRQDPGQGLRLIYYSQIVNDFQKGDIAEGYSVSREKKESFPLTVTSAQKNPTAFYLCASSIDGTGSSQPQHFGDGTRLSIL.

The chain carries TRBV20-1 and TRBJ1-4; 8 positions agree with TRBD1. Germline V gives CDR1 DFQATT, CDR2 SNEGSKA (reference sequence). There are 14 residues in the CDR3. Written as DNA, the CDR3 is TGCAGAGCATTGCCGGACAGGGAGAATGAAAAACTGTTTTTT. Translating it yields CRALPDRENEKLFF.

This sequence joins TRBV9 and TRBJ2-1, with 14 bases fitting TRBD2. V lost 3 bases to trimming and J lost 4 bases; unmatched junction nucleotides: 6. The CDR3 has 17 residues. CDR1 and CDR2 from the germline V gene are SGDLS and YYNGEE. The CDR3 protein is CASSARLAGGGYNEQFF. The CDR3 bases are TGTGCCAGCAGCGCCCGACTAGCGGGAGGGGGTTACAATGAGCAGTTCTTC. Supplemented by reference TRBV9 and TRBJ2-1, the full variable domain reads DSGVTQTPKHLITATGQRVTLRCSPRSGDLSVYWYQQSLDQGLQFLIQYYNGEERAKGNILERFSAQQFPDLHSELNLSSLELGDSALYFCASSARLAGGGYNEQFFGPGTRLTVL.

This clonotype was seen a handful of times. J is TRBJ1-5 and V is TRBV6-2 or TRBV6-3; 12 positions agree with TRBD1. Germline loops: CDR1 MNHEY, CDR2 SVGEGT. V lost 6 bases to trimming and J lost 3 bases; unmatched junction nucleotides: 3. The CDR3 is 15 amino acids. Written as DNA, the CDR3 is TGTGCCAGCAGGGGGACAGGGGGCCTCAATCAGCCCCAGCATTTT. As protein: CASRGTGGLNQPQHF.

J is TRBJ2-1 and V is TRBV29-1, with 8 bases identical to TRBD1. Looked up from germline, CDR1 is SQVTM and CDR2 is ANQGSEA. V trimming: 3 bases; J trimming: 8 bases; junction bases outside the gene matches: 18. The CDR3 has 17 residues. CDR3 in DNA: TGCAGCGTTGAGGCAGGGGGCGCGTCTAGGGGGTTGGATGAGCAGTTCTTC. Protein product: CSVEAGGASRGLDEQFF.

The J gene is TRBJ2-4, the V gene TRBV6-2 or TRBV6-3; a weak D match, TRBD1 (6 bases). Near its end, the DNA agrees better with TRBJ2-7, so the J call may be wrong. Germline V gives CDR1 MNHEY, CDR2 SVGEGT. The CDR3 loop spans 20 amino acids. CDR3 sequence reads: CASSPHYVGPGSPGAYEQYF. The CDR3 DNA follows: TGTGCCAGCAGTCCTCATTACGTGGGACCGGGCTCTCCAGGGGCCTACGAGCAGTACTTC.

This CDR3 reads CASSSSGGSSSTDTQYF. CDR3 bases: TGTGCCAGCAGTTCCTCGGGAGGATCCTCTAGCACAGATACGCAGTATTTT. This sequence joins TRBV12-3 or TRBV12-4 and TRBJ2-3; 7 bases agree with TRBD2. V shed 4 bases, J shed 0 bases, and the junction held 10 bases outside the gene matches. The CDR3 consists of 17 residues.